One sample yielded the 18 T cell receptor beta chains listed below, sequenced in a study of cytomegalovirus exposure and HLA in healthy donors. PCR employed 60 Vbeta and 13 Jbeta primers. Profiled with immunoSEQ multiplex PCR; TCRdb holds only in-frame clones, not every one. There are around 59,000 clones in the sample; about 80% occur only once, and around 4.2% lies in the top ten. Specimen: PBMCs. Receptors originate from a woman aged 40 to 50 in good health and CMV-seronegative.

V is TRBV15 and J is TRBJ2-1; 10 bases agree with TRBD2. Germline trimming cut 1 base from V and 6 bases from J; bases unmatched to any gene: 15. The CDR3 runs to 19 residues. Germline V gene lookup returns CDR1 LNHNV and CDR2 YYDKDF (reference sequence). The CDR3 spells CATSRGRPFGASGSNEQFF. The CDR3 nucleotides are TGTGCCACCAGCAGAGGTCGTCCCTTCGGGGCTAGCGGGAGCAATGAGCAGTTCTTC.

J is TRBJ2-7 and V is TRBV6-6; TRBD1 aligns across 11 bases. CDR1 and CDR2 (germline): MNHNY, SVGAGI (reference sequence). The CDR3 sequence is 15 residues long. V lost 5 bases to trimming and J lost 1 base; unmatched junction nucleotides: 4. CDR3 loop: CASSGRDRGSYEQYF. The DNA for the CDR3 is TGTGCCAGCAGTGGCCGGGACAGGGGGTCCTACGAGCAGTACTTC.

The chain carries TRBV4-2 and TRBJ1-2, with 10 bases aligning to TRBD1. Trimming took 1 base from V and 2 from J; bases not matched to a gene: 4. Looked up from germline, CDR1 is LGHNA and CDR2 is YNFKEQ. The length of the CDR3 is 16 residues. CDR3 residues: CASSQGQTGGNYGYTF. For the CDR3, the DNA is TGTGCCAGCAGCCAAGGGCAGACAGGGGGCAACTATGGCTACACCTTC.

The chain combines TRBV2 with TRBJ2-4; D possibly corresponds to TRBD1 (5 bases). Germline V gene sequence: CDR1 SNHLY, CDR2 FYNNEI. The CDR3 contains 15 residues. V lost 1 base to trimming and J lost 3 bases, with 10 bases between them. CDR3 DNA sequence: TGTGCCAGCAGTGAAGGGACATATGGCAAAAACATTCAGTACTTC. Its translation: CASSEGTYGKNIQYF.

The CDR3 DNA is TGTGCCAGTCGCAGACAGCGCCTCAACACTGAAGCTTTCTTT. Protein product: CASRRQRLNTEAFF. The chain links TRBV19 to TRBJ1-1, with a tentative D call TRBD1 (5 bases). The V gene's germline CDR1 is LNHDA and CDR2 SQIVND (reference sequence). The V and J ends lost 8 bases and 2 bases respectively, with 15 bases between them. The length of the CDR3 is 14 residues.

The rearrangement joins TRBV15 to TRBJ1-1; no clear D. The CDR3 runs to 13 residues. The V end was cut by 1 base, the J end by 1 base, with 4 bases between. The germline V gene encodes CDR1 LNHNV and CDR2 YYDKDF (reference sequence). DNA of the CDR3: TGTGCCACCAGCAGAGGCGAGAACACTGAAGCTTTCTTT. Translating it yields CATSRGENTEAFF.

V is TRBV28 and J is TRBJ2-5, with TRBD2 matching over 9 bases. V shed 5 bases and J 4 bases; nucleotides not matched to a gene: 14. The CDR3 extends over 17 amino acids. CDR1 and CDR2 (germline): MDHEN, SYDVKM. CDR3 DNA: TGTGCCAGCAGTCCAGCCGGGCTTGCGGGAGGGCCAGAGACCCAGTACTTC. Translation gives CASSPAGLAGGPETQYF.

There are a few counts of this clone. The chain employs TRBV28 and TRBJ2-2; TRBD1 agrees at 10 bases. The germline CDR1 and CDR2 sequences are MDHEN and SYDVKM. This CDR3 region has 16 residues. J lost 4 bases, V lost 4 bases, and 6 bases had no gene match. The DNA for the CDR3 is TGTGCCAGCAGTTCCGCGGGGACAGGGGTCACCGGGGAGCTGTTTTTT. This translates into CASSSAGTGVTGELFF.

The chain employs TRBV7-6 and TRBJ2-1; TRBD1 matches at 7 bases. With V trimmed by 5 bases and J by 5 bases, 3 bases remained unmatched. Germline loops: CDR1 SGHVS, CDR2 FNYEAQ. The CDR3 contains 13 residues. The CDR3: CASSLTGDNEQFF. The CDR3 DNA reads TGTGCCAGCAGCCTTACAGGGGACAATGAGCAGTTCTTC.

The chain links TRBV28 to TRBJ2-7, with D possibly being TRBD2 (7 bases). Germline lookup yields CDR1 MDHEN and CDR2 SYDVKM. V was cut by 6 bases and J by 1 base, with 16 bases left in between. The CDR3 is 15 residues long. Here the CDR3 reads CASSPPEGGSYEQYF. In DNA, the CDR3 is TGTGCCAGCAGCCCCCCTGAGGGGGGGTCCTACGAGCAGTACTTC.

The V and J genes are TRBV4-2 and TRBJ2-5; 11 positions match TRBD2. The CDR3 has 15 amino acids. J was trimmed by 5 bases and V by 4 bases; bases with no gene match: 6. Germline values: CDR1 LGHNA, CDR2 YNFKEQ. CDR3 protein: CASSRLAGGTETQYF. The CDR3, as DNA: TGTGCCAGCAGCCGTTTAGCGGGAGGGACGGAGACCCAGTACTTC.

The rearrangement uses TRBV7-9 and TRBJ2-7, with 12 positions matching TRBD2. Per the germline V gene, CDR1 is SEHNR and CDR2 is FQNEAQ (reference sequence). Trimming removed 5 bases from V and 3 bases from J; junction bases left unmatched: 8. The CDR3 totals 16 residues. The chain's CDR3 is CASSPPTSGSLYEQYF. DNA for the CDR3: TGTGCCAGCAGCCCCCCGACTAGCGGGAGTCTCTACGAGCAGTACTTC.

The rearrangement joins TRBV6-5 to TRBJ2-5; TRBD2 agrees at 8 bases. CDR3 length equals 14 residues. Germline CDR1 MNHEY, CDR2 SVGAGI. The trim removed 4 bases at V and 7 bases at J, leaving 8 bases unmatched. As DNA, the CDR3 is TGTGCCAGCAGTTCAGGGACTAGAGGCGGGACCCAGTACTTC. Protein sequence: CASSSGTRGGTQYF.

CDR3 residues: CASSPSGAPSGANVLTF. In DNA, the CDR3 is TGTGCCAGCAGCCCCTCGGGAGCCCCCTCTGGGGCCAACGTCCTGACTTTC. The chain combines TRBV9 with TRBJ2-6, with D tentatively TRBD2 (6 bases). Per germline, CDR1 SGDLS and CDR2 YYNGEE. V lost 4 bases and J 0 bases, leaving 14 bases between the germline ends. The CDR3 is made up of 17 amino acids.

Only one count was recorded for this clone. V and J are TRBV6-1 and TRBJ1-2; D is perhaps TRBD1 (6 bases). Germline lookup yields CDR1 MNHNS and CDR2 SASEGT. The germline V and J ends were trimmed by 0 bases and 3 bases, with 11 bases remaining between them. The CDR3 has 15 residues. The DNA of the CDR3 is TGTGCCAGCAGTGAAGCGAACAGGGCGGACTATGGCTACACCTTC. It translates to CASSEANRADYGYTF.

This clone appeared a few times. V is TRBV6-1 and J is TRBJ1-5; D may be TRBD1 (5 bases). The germline V gene has CDR1 MNHNS and CDR2 SASEGT. The V end was cut by 6 bases, the J end by 2 bases, with 14 bases between. CDR3 length: 15 residues. This CDR3 is CASREQESGNQPQHF. CDR3 nucleotides: TGTGCCAGCAGGGAACAGGAATCGGGCAATCAGCCCCAGCATTTT.

V is TRBV10-2 and J is TRBJ2-5, with 7 bases lining up with TRBD1. This CDR3 is built from 14 residues. Germline V lookup: CDR1 WSHSY, CDR2 SAAADI. J was trimmed by 1 base and V by 5 bases; bases with no gene match: 4. CDR3 bases: TGCGCCAGCAGTATCAACAGGGGCCAAGAGACCCAGTACTTC. This encodes CASSINRGQETQYF.

V gene TRBV29-1 combines with J gene TRBJ2-7; weak D call: TRBD1 (6 bases). CDR1 SQVTM and CDR2 ANQGSEA come from the germline V gene. V was cut by 2 bases and J by 6 bases, with 17 bases left in between. The length of the CDR3 is 14 residues. In nucleotides, the CDR3 is TGCAGCGTTGAACGTTTGCGGCAGGGGAGCGAGCAGTACTTC. It specifies CSVERLRQGSEQYF.